A single sample is the source of the 32 T cell receptor beta chains below, sequenced in a study of T cell responses to AZD1222 COVID-19 vaccine (dated by TCRdb to about 2021). The time point label, read with the paper, signifies: baseline before first vaccination. Library creation used the immunoSEQ multiplex PCR assay. In its TCRdb copy, this immuneACCESS table keeps in-frame sequences only and misses some clones. Where compared with another copy, unresolved V genes explain less than half of these, and the others have no known cause. Present in this sample are roughly 170,000 clones, 70% to 90% of which were seen just once. About 0.49% of the sample rests with the top ten. Sequenced here: peripheral blood, sampled on day 0 of AZD1222 vaccination. Receptor source: an adult in good health.

The rearrangement uses TRBV6-5 and TRBJ1-4, with 7 bases identical to TRBD1. CDR1 and CDR2 (germline): MNHEY, SVGAGI. V gave up 11 bases and J gave up 6 bases; unmatched junction bases: 12. This CDR3 spans 14 amino acids. The CDR3 sequence: CAAPPEGQHEKLFF. In DNA, the CDR3 is TGTGCCGCCCCTCCCGAGGGACAGCATGAAAAACTGTTTTTT.

The gene calls are TRBV28 and TRBJ1-6; D ambiguous. The CDR3 length is 11 residues. Trimming took off 8 bases at V and 17 bases at J, with 16 bases between the two ends. Germline V gene data show CDR1 as MDHEN and CDR2 as SYDVKM. The CDR3 here is CASGVSPVFHF. The CDR3 nucleotides read TGTGCCAGCGGGGTGAGCCCCGTTTTCCACTTT.

The rearrangement uses TRBV7-6 and TRBJ2-3; D ambiguous. Per the germline V gene, CDR1 is SGHVS and CDR2 is FNYEAQ. The length of the CDR3 is 15 residues. V lost 1 base, J lost 2 bases, and 10 bases lay in between. The CDR3 DNA is TGTGCCAGCAGCTTAGAGGCCGGCCCCACAGATACGCAGTATTTT. Translation gives CASSLEAGPTDTQYF.

The chain carries TRBV5-4 and TRBJ1-6; 10 bases are shared with TRBD1. The germline gives CDR1 SGHNT, CDR2 YYREEE (reference sequence). The junction had 7 bases not matched to a gene; V was cut back by 4 bases and J by 0 bases. The CDR3 consists of 18 residues. CDR3 bases: TGTGCCAGCAGCCGCGGACAGGGGGAGAGCTCCTATAATTCACCCCTCCACTTT. It specifies CASSRGQGESSYNSPLHF.

To note about this clone: This sample also contains other DNA sequences that code for the same CDR3. This chain uses TRBV19 with TRBJ1-5, with 9 bases aligning to TRBD1. CDR1 is LNHDA and CDR2 is SQIVND in the germline V gene (reference sequence). The ends lost 3 bases at V and 6 bases at J; junction bases unmatched: 3. The CDR3 extends over 14 amino acids. In DNA form, the CDR3 reads TGTGCCAGTAGTATCGGGACAGGGTTTCAGCCCCAGCATTTT. Amino acids: CASSIGTGFQPQHF.

The chain is built from TRBV5-4 and TRBJ2-7, with TRBD2 matching 8 bases. The junction had 9 bases not matched to a gene; V was cut back by 0 bases and J by 4 bases. Per germline, CDR1 SGHNT and CDR2 YYREEE (reference sequence). The CDR3 extends over 16 amino acids. In DNA form, the CDR3 reads TGTGCCAGCAGCTTGGCCGGGGGGGGGAAGGCGTACGAGCAGTACTTC. This encodes CASSLAGGGKAYEQYF. The full variable domain, completed using reference TRBV5-4 and TRBJ2-7, is ETGVTQSPTHLIKTRGQQVTLRCSSQSGHNTVSWYQQALGQGPQFIFQYYREEENGRGNFPPRFSGLQFPNYSSELNVNALELDDSALYLCASSLAGGGKAYEQYFGPGTRLTVT.

The chain employs TRBV6-5 and TRBJ1-3; possibly TRBD1 for D (5 bases). Between the trimmed V and J ends, which lost 0 bases and 0 bases, there was a span of 6 bases. The germline gives CDR1 MNHEY, CDR2 SVGAGI. This CDR3 spans 15 amino acids. Here the CDR3 reads CASSYSTDSGNTIYF. The CDR3 DNA reads TGTGCCAGCAGTTACTCGACAGACTCTGGAAACACCATATATTTT.

V gene TRBV19 combines with J gene TRBJ1-4, with 8 bases matching TRBD1. The V and J ends lost 5 bases and 8 bases, in that order; junction bases with no gene match: 7. Germline CDR1 reads LNHDA; CDR2 reads SQIVND (reference sequence). CDR3 length: 14 residues. CDR3 DNA: TGTGCCAGTAGTCGACAGGGGAGGTTGGAAAAACTGTTTTTT. Amino acid sequence: CASSRQGRLEKLFF.

This clone has just a few counts. The V gene is TRBV19, the J gene TRBJ1-2; TRBD1 agrees at 8 bases. Germline values: CDR1 LNHDA, CDR2 SQIVND (reference sequence). CDR3 length: 13 residues. Losses at the gene ends were 4 bases for V and 4 bases for J; bases not matched to a gene: 2. The CDR3 reads CASSRDRTYGYTF. The CDR3 DNA follows: TGTGCCAGTAGTAGGGACAGGACCTATGGCTACACCTTC.

The chain combines TRBV11-2 with TRBJ2-5; D possibly matches TRBD1 or TRBD2 (5 bases each). Germline assignment: CDR1 SGHAT and CDR2 FQNNGV. There are 15 residues in the CDR3. V lost 0 bases and J lost 1, with 9 bases in between. The chain's CDR3 is CASSLDGGSQETQYF. The CDR3, as DNA: TGTGCCAGCAGCTTAGATGGGGGATCCCAAGAGACCCAGTACTTC.

This chain connects TRBV27 to TRBJ2-6; a weak D match, TRBD2 (5 bases). The V gene lost 3 bases and the J gene lost 4 bases, with 10 bases spanning the gap. The CDR3 totals 15 residues. The germline gives CDR1 MNHEY, CDR2 SMNVEV (reference sequence). The CDR3 loop reads CASSFSGVGANVLTF. CDR3 nucleotide sequence: TGTGCCAGCAGTTTTTCCGGGGTCGGGGCCAACGTCCTGACTTTC.

V usage is TRBV28 and J usage is TRBJ1-5; D is uncertain. The germline CDR1 and CDR2 sequences are MDHEN and SYDVKM. This CDR3 has 15 amino acids. Trimming left V 5 bases short and J 4 bases short, with 15 bases between. The CDR3 loop is CASSRRNPANQPQHF. The CDR3 nucleotides are TGTGCCAGCAGTCGGAGAAACCCCGCGAATCAGCCCCAGCATTTT.

The sample holds one count of this clone. The V call is TRBV3-1 (or the pseudogene TRBV3-2), the J call TRBJ2-3; 12 positions match TRBD2. Germline V gene data show CDR1 as LGHDT and CDR2 as YNNKEL (reference sequence). The CDR3 has 15 amino acids. V shed 2 bases, J shed 4 bases, and the junction held 1 base outside the gene matches. CDR3 sequence reads: CASSQLAGGPDTQYF. The CDR3 DNA follows: TGTGCCAGCAGCCAACTAGCGGGGGGGCCAGATACGCAGTATTTT.

This clone was observed a handful of times. DNA for the CDR3: TGTGCCAGCAGCGGCCGATCGACTAGCGGCTTACGAGAGCAGTACTTC. Amino acids: CASSGRSTSGLREQYF. The chain has TRBV3-1 (or the pseudogene TRBV3-2) and TRBJ2-7; 9 positions agree with TRBD2. CDR3 size: 16 residues. With V trimmed by 5 bases and J by 7 bases, 15 bases remained unmatched. From germline, CDR1 is LGHDT and CDR2 YNNKEL (reference sequence).

The rearrangement joins TRBV4-2 to TRBJ2-7; 8 bases are a match to TRBD2. The V and J ends lost 0 bases and 3 bases, in that order; junction bases with no gene match: 7. Germline lookup yields CDR1 LGHNA and CDR2 YNFKEQ. The CDR3 totals 16 residues. This CDR3 reads CASSQDFAGGLYEQYF. As DNA, the CDR3 is TGTGCCAGCAGCCAAGATTTCGCGGGGGGCCTCTACGAGCAGTACTTC.

The rearrangement uses TRBV3-1 (or the pseudogene TRBV3-2) and TRBJ1-2, with D hard to call. Trimming cost V 1 base and J 4 bases, with 22 bases left between them. Germline CDR1 LGHDT, CDR2 YNNKEL (reference sequence). The CDR3 is 18 residues long. The CDR3 here is CASSQGKARASQAYGYTF. The DNA of the CDR3 is TGTGCCAGCAGCCAAGGAAAGGCCCGGGCCAGCCAAGCCTATGGCTACACCTTC.

V is TRBV5-1 and J is TRBJ2-6, with 9 bases matching TRBD1. This CDR3 spans 13 amino acids. J gave up 11 bases and V 0 bases, and 0 bases lay outside the gene matches. Germline CDR1 SGHRS, CDR2 YFSETQ. The CDR3 bases are TGCGCCAGCAGCTTGGGACAGGGGGACGTCCTGACTTTC. Its protein product is CASSLGQGDVLTF. Based on the CDR3 plus reference TRBV5-1 and TRBJ2-6, the full variable domain is KAGVTQTPRYLIKTRGQQVTLSCSPISGHRSVSWYQQTPGQGLQFLFEYFSETQRNKGNFPGRFSGRQFSNSRSEMNVSTLELGDSALYLCASSLGQGDVLTFGAGSRLTVL.

The J gene is TRBJ2-1, the V gene TRBV19; 8 bases align to TRBD2. The CDR3 length is 15 residues. V gave up 3 bases and J gave up 3 bases; unmatched junction bases: 4. The germline V gene encodes CDR1 LNHDA and CDR2 SQIVND (reference sequence). CDR3 DNA sequence: TGTGCCAGTAGTATGAGCGGGGGAATCTACAATGAGCAGTTCTTC. This gives the protein CASSMSGGIYNEQFF.

V and J are TRBV7-3 and TRBJ2-1; TRBD2 agrees at 9 bases. CDR3 size: 15 residues. The germline V gene has CDR1 SGHTA and CDR2 FQGTGA. V gave up 2 bases and J gave up 3 bases; unmatched junction bases: 2. CDR3 protein: CASSLAGGDYNEQFF. The CDR3 DNA reads TGTGCCAGCAGCTTAGCGGGAGGGGACTACAATGAGCAGTTCTTC. Variable domain in full (rest from reference TRBV7-3 and TRBJ2-1): GAGVSQTPSNKVTEKGKYVELRCDPISGHTALYWYRQSLGQGPEFLIYFQGTGAADDSGLPNDRFFAVRPEGSVSTLKIQRTERGDSAVYLCASSLAGGDYNEQFFGPGTRLTVL.

The V and J genes are TRBV3-1 (or the pseudogene TRBV3-2) and TRBJ1-5, with D possibly being TRBD1 (5 bases). This CDR3 has 15 residues. V lost 0 bases and J 6 bases, leaving 12 bases between the germline ends. In germline, CDR1 is LGHDT, CDR2 YNNKEL (reference sequence). This chain's CDR3 is CASSQDSGRGQPQHF. CDR3 nucleotide sequence: TGTGCCAGCAGCCAAGATTCAGGGAGAGGTCAGCCCCAGCATTTT.

The CDR3 DNA reads TGTGCCTGGAGTGGAATGGGCGTCTCCTACGAGCAGTACTTC. Amino acids: CAWSGMGVSYEQYF. This chain uses TRBV30 with TRBJ2-7; D gene uncertain. Deletions cut 1 base from V and 0 bases from J, with 10 bases between. The CDR3 contains 14 residues. Germline V gene sequence: CDR1 GTSNPN, CDR2 SVGIG (reference sequence). Combining the CDR3 with reference TRBV30 and TRBJ2-7 gives the whole variable domain SQTIHQWPATLVQPVGSPLSLECTVEGTSNPNLYWYRQAAGRGLQLLFYSVGIGQISSEVPQNLSASRPQDRQFILSSKKLLLSDSGFYLCAWSGMGVSYEQYFGPGTRLTVT.

This clone appeared a few times. V usage is TRBV10-1 and J usage is TRBJ1-6; a weak D match, TRBD1 (5 bases). V was clipped by 0 bases and J by 6 bases, with 9 bases between them. Germline V lookup: CDR1 WNHNN, CDR2 SYGVQD (reference sequence). The CDR3 sequence is 15 residues long. The CDR3 region is CASSESGRINSPLHF. Here the CDR3 DNA reads TGCGCCAGCAGTGAGTCGGGACGGATTAATTCACCCCTCCACTTT.

This clone was detected only once. The chain is built from TRBV5-1 and TRBJ2-1; D call uncertain. This CDR3 has 13 amino acids. CDR1 is SGHRS, CDR2 YFSETQ, per germline. The V and J ends lost 5 bases and 7 bases respectively, with 13 bases between them. The CDR3 here is CASRDGIRNEQFF. CDR3 DNA sequence: TGCGCCAGCAGGGATGGAATAAGAAATGAGCAGTTCTTC.

This chain joins TRBV5-6 and TRBJ2-2, with 11 nucleotides matching TRBD2. Germline assignment: CDR1 SGHDT and CDR2 YYEEEE. The CDR3 consists of 15 residues. The trim removed 1 base at V and 7 bases at J, leaving 3 bases unmatched. CDR3 residues: CASSLRLAGNGELFF. CDR3 nucleotide sequence: TGTGCCAGCAGCTTGAGACTAGCGGGAAACGGGGAGCTGTTTTTT.

The J gene is TRBJ2-3, the V gene TRBV6-4; tentative D call: TRBD2 (6 bases). The germline gives CDR1 MRHNA, CDR2 SNTAGT. This CDR3 has 14 residues. V lost 6 bases to trimming and J lost 6 bases, with 16 bases between them. The CDR3 bases are TGTGCCAGCAGGACTACCTCGGGAGCCGATACGCAGTATTTT. This encodes CASRTTSGADTQYF.

The chain combines TRBV18 with TRBJ2-1; TRBD1 aligns across 7 bases. After removal of 2 bases from V and 4 bases from J, the junction contained 8 bases not matched to a gene. CDR1 and CDR2 (germline): KGHSH, LQKENI. This CDR3 is built from 16 residues. The CDR3 protein is CASSPRGGQIYNEQFF. Written as DNA, the CDR3 is TGTGCCAGCTCACCAAGAGGGGGACAGATATACAATGAGCAGTTCTTC.

The chain joins TRBV6-5 to TRBJ1-4; D is possibly TRBD1 (6 bases). V lost 4 bases, J lost 8 bases, and 17 bases lay in between. Germline values: CDR1 MNHEY, CDR2 SVGAGI. This CDR3 is built from 15 residues. The CDR3 sequence: CASSSWGGGREKLFF. CDR3 DNA sequence: TGTGCCAGCAGTTCCTGGGGGGGCGGAAGGGAAAAACTGTTTTTT.

The genes are TRBV9 and TRBJ1-1; possibly TRBD1 for D (6 bases). V shed 0 bases and J shed 2 bases, with 11 bases lying between them. CDR1 is SGDLS and CDR2 is YYNGEE in the germline V gene. The CDR3 has 15 residues. The CDR3 nucleotides read TGTGCCAGCAGCGTAGGTGGGACAATTAACACTGAAGCTTTCTTT. It yields the protein CASSVGGTINTEAFF.

The rearrangement uses TRBV5-1 and TRBJ1-1; D gene ambiguous. The V gene's germline CDR1 is SGHRS and CDR2 YFSETQ. The ends were cut back, 6 bases at V and 0 bases at J, with 9 bases in the middle. CDR3 size: 13 residues. The DNA for the CDR3 is TGCGCCAGCAAAGGGAGTATGAACACTGAAGCTTTCTTT. Encoded protein: CASKGSMNTEAFF.

The V and J genes are TRBV30 and TRBJ1-2, with 10 nucleotides matching TRBD1. CDR3 length: 16 amino acids. The V segment lost 0 bases and the J segment 5 bases; nucleotides outside the gene matches: 9. Germline V CDR1 and CDR2: GTSNPN, SVGIG (reference sequence). The CDR3 here is CAWSVRQGAVLYGYTF. The CDR3 DNA sequence: TGTGCCTGGAGTGTACGACAGGGGGCCGTACTTTATGGCTACACCTTC.

In its sample, this clone was seen a few times. The chain joins TRBV15 to TRBJ2-7; no clear D gene. The ends were cut back, 0 bases at V and 7 bases at J, with 10 bases in the middle. There are 13 residues in the CDR3. Per germline, CDR1 LNHNV and CDR2 YYDKDF (reference sequence). The CDR3, as DNA: TGTGCCACCAGCAGAGATAGGATGGGAGAGCAGTACTTC. It is translated as CATSRDRMGEQYF. Supplemented by reference TRBV15 and TRBJ2-7, the full variable domain reads DAMVIQNPRYQVTQFGKPVTLSCSQTLNHNVMYWYQQKSSQAPKLLFHYYDKDFNNEADTPDNFQSRRPNTSFCFLDIRSPGLGDTAMYLCATSRDRMGEQYFGPGTRLTVT.

This chain uses TRBV4-1 with TRBJ2-7; 9 nucleotides match TRBD2. V shed 1 base, J shed 9 bases, and the junction held 7 bases outside the gene matches. The V gene's germline CDR1 is MGHRA and CDR2 YSYEKL. The CDR3 is 14 amino acids. This CDR3 is CASSQGERGAGQYF. The CDR3 coding sequence is TGCGCCAGCAGCCAAGGAGAGCGGGGGGCCGGGCAGTACTTC.